One and the same sample provided the 3 T cell receptor beta chains below, sequenced in a study of blood T cell repertoires in COVID-19. TCRdb's copy holds only in-frame clones and misses some; the assay was immunoSEQ multiplex PCR. The data hold around 250,000 clones, with 85% to 90% observed a single time. Source material: PBMCs or T cells enriched from blood (not recorded which). These receptors were obtained from a woman aged 25-40 years with acute COVID-19.

The rearrangement uses TRBV6-5 and TRBJ2-5; D possibly corresponds to TRBD1 (6 bases). Germline lookup yields CDR1 MNHEY and CDR2 SVGAGI. Trimming shortened V by 4 bases and J by 7 bases, and 16 bases separated the two germline ends. This CDR3 is 14 amino acids long. The CDR3 region is CASSSDRYPLTQYF. The CDR3 DNA reads TGTGCCAGCAGTTCCGACAGGTACCCCTTGACCCAGTACTTC.

Note on this clone: The sample has other DNA sequences that encode this CDR3 too. CDR3 in amino acids: CATSDRQGDQPQHF. DNA of the CDR3: TGTGCCACCAGTGATCGACAGGGTGATCAGCCCCAGCATTTT. The chain is built from TRBV24-1 and TRBJ1-5; 7 nucleotides align to TRBD1. J lost 5 bases, V lost 3 bases, and 3 bases had no gene match. The CDR3 spans 14 residues. Germline V CDR1 and CDR2: KGHDR, SFDVKD.

The chain couples TRBV5-4 to TRBJ2-1; TRBD2 aligns across 8 bases. J was trimmed by 1 base and V by 4 bases; bases with no gene match: 7. Germline assignment: CDR1 SGHNT and CDR2 YYREEE (reference sequence). This CDR3 is 16 amino acids long. The CDR3 DNA is TGTGCCAGCAGCCCATATAGCGGGACTTCCTACAATGAGCAGTTCTTC. Translation gives CASSPYSGTSYNEQFF.